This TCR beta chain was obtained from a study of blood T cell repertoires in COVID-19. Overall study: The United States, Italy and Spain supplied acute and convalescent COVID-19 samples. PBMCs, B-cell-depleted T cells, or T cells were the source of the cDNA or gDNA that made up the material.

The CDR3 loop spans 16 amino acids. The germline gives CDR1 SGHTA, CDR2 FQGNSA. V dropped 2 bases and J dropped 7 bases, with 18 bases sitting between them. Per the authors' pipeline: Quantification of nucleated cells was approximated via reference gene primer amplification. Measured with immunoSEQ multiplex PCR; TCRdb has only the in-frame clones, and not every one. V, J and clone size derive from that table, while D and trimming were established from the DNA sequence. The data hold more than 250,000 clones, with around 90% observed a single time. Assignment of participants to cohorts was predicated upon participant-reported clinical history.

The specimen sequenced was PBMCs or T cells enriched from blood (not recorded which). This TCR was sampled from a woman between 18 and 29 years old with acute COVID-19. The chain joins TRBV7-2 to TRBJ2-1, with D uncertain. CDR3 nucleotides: TGTGCCAGCAGCTTATTTGCCTACTCGTCGCCTAATGAGCAGTTCTTC. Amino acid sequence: CASSLFAYSSPNEQFF. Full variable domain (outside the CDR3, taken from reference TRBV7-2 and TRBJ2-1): GAGVSQSPSNKVTEKGKDVELRCDPISGHTALYWYRQSLGQGLEFLIYFQGNSAPDKSGLPSDRFSAERTGGSVSTLTIQRTQQEDSAVYLCASSLFAYSSPNEQFFGPGTRLTVL.